This TCR beta chain was recovered during a study of HIV-infected patients and healthy controls. Notes on the study in general: Significant mean usage differences between HIV-infected patients and controls involved eight alpha and eight beta V genes.

All unsorted peripheral T cells were captured because whole blood was used without fractionation. Many counts were recorded for this clonotype. Its target is unknown. Reverse transcription used 450 to 650 ng RNA and constant-region primers for alpha and beta. Separate chain-specific third strand synthesis with multiplexing indices produced the alpha and beta libraries. In TCRdb, the 5' RACE reads were re-called with MiXCR into one record per CDR3 protein. The sample carries 7,500 to 10,000 distinct CDR3 sequences, 8% recorded once. This sample comprised blood, obtained before antiretroviral therapy. The clonotype comes from an adult with HIV infection. The donor label of this sample is uncertain.

The CDR3 DNA follows: TGTGCCAGCAGCGTAGCCGGGACAACCTACGAGCAGTACTTC. This encodes CASSVAGTTYEQYF. This chain joins TRBV9 and TRBJ2-7; D is perhaps TRBD1 (6 bases). Germline CDR1 is SGDLS and CDR2 is YYNGEE. CDR3 length equals 14 residues. V lost 0 bases, J lost 2 bases, and 9 bases lay in between.